What follows are 24 T cell receptor beta chains derived from one specimen sequenced in a study of control samples from healthy donors and cancer patients. The method was immunoSEQ multiplex PCR; TCRdb's version includes in-frame clones alone and lacks a portion of them. The sample comprises 57,000 or so clones, roughly 92% of which are singletons, and 3.5% to 4.5% rests with the top ten. What was sequenced was blood. The source of these receptors is a man aged 25-40 years in good health.

The genes are TRBV18 and TRBJ1-3; D not certain. The CDR3 covers 16 residues. The V gene's germline CDR1 is KGHSH and CDR2 LQKENI. Trimming removed 1 base at V and 4 bases at J, with 14 bases between. This chain's CDR3 is CASSPRVLRAGNTIYF. CDR3 coding DNA: TGTGCCAGCTCACCACGGGTCCTTAGAGCAGGAAACACCATATATTTT.

This CDR3 is CASSTDQGTLYQPQHF. CDR3 coding DNA: TGTGCCAGTAGTACCGATCAGGGGACCCTGTATCAGCCCCAGCATTTT. The chain carries TRBV19 and TRBJ1-5; possible D gene TRBD1, 6 bases. Germline V gene lookup returns CDR1 LNHDA and CDR2 SQIVND (reference sequence). The CDR3 loop spans 16 amino acids. V was clipped by 4 bases and J by 5 bases, with 18 bases between them.

This clone was seen only a few times. The chain has TRBV6-1 and TRBJ1-4; D is uncertain. There are 15 residues in the CDR3. V gave up 0 bases and J gave up 2 bases, with 7 bases separating them. In germline, CDR1 is MNHNS, CDR2 SASEGT. This CDR3 reads CASSEAPATNEKLFF. CDR3 nucleotide sequence: TGTGCCAGCAGTGAAGCCCCGGCGACTAATGAAAAACTGTTTTTT.

CDR3 in amino acids: CASSQEKTAGQPQHF. The CDR3 DNA is TGTGCCAGCTCCCAAGAGAAGACAGCGGGGCAGCCCCAGCATTTT. This chain connects TRBV18 to TRBJ1-5; maybe TRBD1 (5 bases). Germline V gene lookup returns CDR1 KGHSH and CDR2 LQKENI. The CDR3 has 15 amino acids. V gave up 6 bases and J gave up 7 bases, with 19 bases separating them.

The chain combines TRBV12-3 or TRBV12-4 with TRBJ2-7; unclear D gene. Trimming removed 1 base at V and 2 bases at J, with 3 bases between. The CDR3 spans 12 residues. The CDR3, as DNA: TGTGCCAGCAGTTTAGTTGCCTACGAGCAGTACTTC. Encoded protein: CASSLVAYEQYF.

The rearrangement links TRBV6-5 to TRBJ2-5; tentative D call: TRBD1 (5 bases). This CDR3 spans 15 amino acids. The germline gives CDR1 MNHEY, CDR2 SVGAGI. The germline V and J ends were trimmed by 4 bases and 1 base, with 13 bases remaining between them. The CDR3 region is CASSSYGRGQETQYF. The CDR3 coding sequence is TGTGCCAGCAGTTCCTATGGAAGGGGCCAAGAGACCCAGTACTTC.

The chain recombines TRBV28 with TRBJ1-4, with D uncertain. With 3 bases removed from V and 14 bases from J, the gap between germline ends came to 28 bases. This CDR3 contains 17 residues. In germline, CDR1 is MDHEN, CDR2 SYDVKM. The CDR3 region has the DNA TGTGCCAGCAGTTTTCGGGAAGGCTCTTACTTTTCCCTAATCCTGTTTTTT. This translates into CASSFREGSYFSLILFF.

This chain uses TRBV19 with TRBJ2-3; no clear D gene. Germline-derived CDR1 and CDR2 are LNHDA and SQIVND (reference sequence). Trimming shortened V by 11 bases and J by 2 bases, and 5 bases separated the two germline ends. CDR3 length: 10 amino acids. The CDR3 reads CAGYTDTQYF. In DNA form, the CDR3 reads TGTGCCGGCTACACAGATACGCAGTATTTT.

This rearrangement joins TRBV30 to TRBJ2-7; D unclear. Germline CDR1 reads GTSNPN; CDR2 reads SVGIG (reference sequence). The CDR3 covers 15 residues. Trimming left V 0 bases short and J 2 bases short, with 14 bases between. CDR3 sequence: CAWSVPQEPPYEQYF. Written as DNA, the CDR3 is TGTGCCTGGAGTGTACCCCAGGAACCACCCTACGAGCAGTACTTC.

The V call is TRBV5-1, the J call TRBJ1-3, with D hard to call. The CDR3 covers 13 residues. Germline CDR1 reads SGHRS; CDR2 reads YFSETQ. V was pared by 5 bases and J by 0 bases, with 6 bases between. In DNA, the CDR3 is TGCGCCAGCAGACTAAGCTCTGGAAACACCATATATTTT. Its translation: CASRLSSGNTIYF.

This sequence joins TRBV9 and TRBJ2-1, with 9 bases aligning to TRBD2. This CDR3 spans 15 amino acids. CDR1 and CDR2 from the germline V gene are SGDLS and YYNGEE. V lost 3 bases and J lost 3; bases outside the gene matches: 4. Written as DNA, the CDR3 is TGTGCCAGCAGCGGCGGGGGGGCCAGCTACAATGAGCAGTTCTTC. Translated: CASSGGGASYNEQFF. The full variable domain, its missing parts supplied by reference TRBV9 and TRBJ2-1, is DSGVTQTPKHLITATGQRVTLRCSPRSGDLSVYWYQQSLDQGLQFLIQYYNGEERAKGNILERFSAQQFPDLHSELNLSSLELGDSALYFCASSGGGASYNEQFFGPGTRLTVL.

This chain connects TRBV13 to TRBJ2-1; 7 nucleotides line up with TRBD2. Germline loops: CDR1 PRHDT, CDR2 FYEKMQ (reference sequence). After removal of 4 bases from V and 2 bases from J, the junction contained 8 bases not matched to a gene. The CDR3 loop spans 16 amino acids. This CDR3 reads CASSSPKRDTYNEQFF. The CDR3 DNA is TGTGCCAGCAGCTCCCCCAAGCGGGATACCTACAATGAGCAGTTCTTC.

The CDR3 coding sequence is TGCGCCAGCAGCCAAGGTGGGACTAGCGGGTTAGCCAAAAACATTCAGTACTTC. Its translation is CASSQGGTSGLAKNIQYF. The chain employs TRBV4-1 and TRBJ2-4, with 12 bases lining up with TRBD2. CDR3 length: 18 amino acids. V shed 1 base, J shed 0 bases, and the junction held 4 bases outside the gene matches. Germline V gene data show CDR1 as MGHRA and CDR2 as YSYEKL.

V is TRBV7-9 and J is TRBJ2-1, with D uncertain. V dropped 1 base and J dropped 0 bases, with 13 bases sitting between them. The germline V gene has CDR1 SEHNR and CDR2 FQNEAQ (reference sequence). The CDR3 runs to 17 residues. Here the CDR3 DNA reads TGTGCCAGCAGCTTAGGGGCCACTATGAGCTCCTACAATGAGCAGTTCTTC. The encoded protein is CASSLGATMSSYNEQFF.

The V gene is TRBV10-3, the J gene TRBJ1-3, with a possible D match to TRBD1 (6 bases). Germline lookup yields CDR1 ENHRY and CDR2 SYGVKD. The CDR3 runs 13 residues. CDR3 DNA: TGTGCGGCAGGACAGTCCTCTGGAAACACCATATATTTT. It specifies CAAGQSSGNTIYF.

This chain connects TRBV9 to TRBJ2-1; the D is unclear. This CDR3 comprises 20 residues. Trimming left V 0 bases short and J 4 bases short, with 26 bases between. Germline V gives CDR1 SGDLS, CDR2 YYNGEE. This chain's CDR3 is CASSVVGSSNVWGFYNEQFF. The CDR3 bases are TGTGCCAGCAGCGTAGTCGGTAGCAGTAACGTGTGGGGATTTTACAATGAGCAGTTCTTC.

The gene calls are TRBV18 and TRBJ2-7; TRBD1 agrees at 8 bases. Germline trimming cut 6 bases from V and 0 bases from J; bases unmatched to any gene: 4. The CDR3 runs 14 residues. Per the germline V gene, CDR1 is KGHSH and CDR2 is LQKENI. CDR3 nucleotides: TGTGCCAGCTCGCTGACAGGGGCCTCCTACGAGCAGTACTTC. Translating gives CASSLTGASYEQYF.

The rearrangement uses TRBV10-3 and TRBJ2-7; TRBD2 matches at 13 bases. V lost 4 bases, J lost 6 bases, and 3 bases stayed unmatched. The CDR3 spans 14 residues. CDR1 and CDR2 (germline): ENHRY, SYGVKD. For the CDR3, the DNA is TGTGCCATCAGTGGGACTAGCGGGAGTCGCGAGCAGTACTTC. Translation: CAISGTSGSREQYF.

The chain employs TRBV28 and TRBJ1-2; 7 bases fit TRBD1. CDR1 and CDR2 (germline): MDHEN, SYDVKM. J gave up 7 bases and V 3 bases, and 8 bases lay outside the gene matches. The CDR3 runs to 14 residues. The CDR3 loop reads CASSLEPGQLGYTF. The DNA of the CDR3 is TGTGCCAGCAGTTTGGAACCGGGACAGCTTGGCTACACCTTC.

There are a few counts of this clone. The chain couples TRBV5-6 to TRBJ1-6; the D gene is possibly TRBD1 (5 bases). V gave up 2 bases and J gave up 0 bases, with 18 bases separating them. The germline CDR1 and CDR2 sequences are SGHDT and YYEEEE. The CDR3 is 19 amino acids. The CDR3: CASSFEGTAGSSYNSPLHF. CDR3 DNA sequence: TGTGCCAGCAGCTTTGAAGGGACGGCGGGTAGCTCCTATAATTCACCCCTCCACTTT.

This sequence joins TRBV2 and TRBJ2-7; no clear D. CDR1 is SNHLY and CDR2 is FYNNEI in the germline V gene. This CDR3 has 10 amino acids. V lost 7 bases and J lost 2, with 3 bases in between. CDR3 sequence (DNA): TGTGCCAGCAAACCCTACGAGCAGTACTTC. Protein: CASKPYEQYF.

This chain links TRBV27 with TRBJ2-3; TRBD1 matches 9 bases. The CDR3 runs 15 residues. From germline, CDR1 is MNHEY and CDR2 SMNVEV (reference sequence). Losses at the gene ends were 6 bases for V and 0 bases for J; bases not matched to a gene: 4. Written as DNA, the CDR3 is TGTGCCAGCAGCCGCGGGACAGGGAGCACAGATACGCAGTATTTT. Amino acid sequence: CASSRGTGSTDTQYF.

This clone was detected once. The CDR3 loop reads CASSYDPPGGGADTQYF. The DNA for the CDR3 is TGTGCCAGCAGCTATGACCCCCCAGGGGGAGGGGCAGATACGCAGTATTTT. The chain is built from TRBV7-3 and TRBJ2-3; TRBD1 or TRBD2 may be the D gene (7 bases each). Germline V CDR1 and CDR2: SGHTA, FQGTGA. The CDR3 consists of 17 residues. Trimming pared 4 bases from V and 4 bases from J, leaving 21 bases between.

This sequence joins TRBV27 and TRBJ2-7; D call uncertain. Trimming left V 3 bases short and J 1 base short, with 10 bases between. This CDR3 contains 14 residues. Germline-derived CDR1 and CDR2 are MNHEY and SMNVEV (reference sequence). The CDR3 here is CASSFTVQSYEQYF. Here the CDR3 DNA reads TGTGCCAGCAGTTTTACAGTGCAATCCTACGAGCAGTACTTC.